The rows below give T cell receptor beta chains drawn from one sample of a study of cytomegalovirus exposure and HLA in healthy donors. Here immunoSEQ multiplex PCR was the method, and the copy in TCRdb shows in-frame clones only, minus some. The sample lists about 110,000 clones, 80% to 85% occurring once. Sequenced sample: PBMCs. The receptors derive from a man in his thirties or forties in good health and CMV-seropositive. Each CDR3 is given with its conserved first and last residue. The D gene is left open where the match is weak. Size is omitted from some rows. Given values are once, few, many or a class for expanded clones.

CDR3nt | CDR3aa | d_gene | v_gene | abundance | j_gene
TGTGCCAGCAGCTTGGGGGAACAGGGGGACACTGAAGCTTTCTTT | CASSLGEQGDTEAFF | TRBD1 | TRBV7-6 | once | TRBJ1-1
TGTGCCAGCAGCCCCACCAAAGGTAGGCTAGCGGACTACAATGAGCAGTTCTTC | CASSPTKGRLADYNEQFF | TRBD2 | TRBV7-9 | . | TRBJ2-1
TGTGCCAGCAGCCCCCCGGCCCGGGACAGGGACTATGGCTACACCTTC | CASSPPARDRDYGYTF | TRBD1 | TRBV28 | . | TRBJ1-2
TGTGCCAGCAGCAAAGATCCCCCTAGCGGGGGGGTGCAGTTCTTC | CASSKDPPSGGVQFF | TRBD2 | TRBV7-2 | once | TRBJ2-1
TGTGCCAGCAGCCGTGACAGCTCTGGGGCCAACGTCCTGACTTTC | CASSRDSSGANVLTF | . | TRBV11-2 | . | TRBJ2-6
TGCGCCAGCAGCGGGGGACTAGCGGGAGCAATAGATACGCAGTATTTT | CASSGGLAGAIDTQYF | TRBD2 | TRBV5-1 | . | TRBJ2-3
TGCGCCAGCAGCCACGGACTAGCGGTAACTAGCACAGATACGCAGTATTTT | CASSHGLAVTSTDTQYF | TRBD2 | TRBV4-1 | once | TRBJ2-3
TGCGCCAGCAGCCAAGACGGGAGAGGGGCACAGCCCCAGCATTTT | CASSQDGRGAQPQHF | . | TRBV4-1 | . | TRBJ1-5
TGTGCCAGCAGCAAACAGGGGGCTAGACAGCGGGATGCCTACAATGAGCAGTTCTTC | CASSKQGARQRDAYNEQFF | . | TRBV21-1 | . | TRBJ2-1
TGTGCCAGCAGTTCGGTTCAGGGCCGACGTGAAGCTTTCTTT | CASSSVQGRREAFF | . | TRBV6-5 | . | TRBJ1-1
TGTGCCAGCACCCCAGGGGGTATCACTGAAGCTTTCTTT | CASTPGGITEAFF | TRBD1 | TRBV2 | . | TRBJ1-1
TGTGCCAGCAGTTGGCGACAGGGGGCGAGTGGCTACACCTTC | CASSWRQGASGYTF | TRBD1 | TRBV28 | . | TRBJ1-2
TGTGCCAGCAGCTTAGAACAGGGATATAACTATGGCTACACCTTC | CASSLEQGYNYGYTF | . | TRBV7-9 | few | TRBJ1-2
TGTGCCAGTAGTATAGTCCCAGGGGGCAGTGAGCAGTTCTTC | CASSIVPGGSEQFF | TRBD1 | TRBV19 | . | TRBJ2-1
TGTGCCAGCAGCCAAGTAGCGGGGGGGCCGGTGGGCACAGATACGCAGTATTTT | CASSQVAGGPVGTDTQYF | TRBD2 | TRBV4-2 | few | TRBJ2-3
TGTGCCAGCTCACCACTTAAACAGGGAAACTATGGCTACACCTTC | CASSPLKQGNYGYTF | . | TRBV18 | few | TRBJ1-2
TGTGCCTGGAGTTTCGGAGCGGGAGGGCCCTACAATGAGCAGTTCTTC | CAWSFGAGGPYNEQFF | TRBD2 | TRBV30 | once | TRBJ2-1
TGTGCCACCAGCCCGCGACAGGGGCGGACTAATGAAAAACTGTTTTTT | CATSPRQGRTNEKLFF | TRBD1 | TRBV15 | . | TRBJ1-4
TGTGCCAGCAGCTTCAGCCAAGAGACCCAGTACTTC | CASSFSQETQYF | . | TRBV11-3 | . | TRBJ2-5
TGTGCCAGCAGTCATTACGGGACTCGGGCCCCGGCGGCCCAGTACTTC | CASSHYGTRAPAAQYF | . | TRBV7-9 | once | TRBJ2-5
TGCGCCAGCAGCCCCGGAGGCCTCTACAATGAGCAGTTCTTC | CASSPGGLYNEQFF | . | TRBV5-1 | . | TRBJ2-1
TGTGCCTGGAGAGCTACAGGGTTTTATGGCTACACCTTC | CAWRATGFYGYTF | . | TRBV30 | . | TRBJ1-2
TGTGCCAGCAGCCCCGGGACTTTGTACCAAGAGACCCAGTACTTC | CASSPGTLYQETQYF | . | TRBV9 | . | TRBJ2-5
TGTGCCAGCTCCCTAACAGGGGGCGAAGAGACCCAGTACTTC | CASSLTGGEETQYF | TRBD1 | TRBV18 | . | TRBJ2-5
TGTGCCAGCAGTTCGATCCGTACGACAGGGGAATGGAAGGGAAACACCATATATTTT | CASSSIRTTGEWKGNTIYF | TRBD1 | TRBV28 | . | TRBJ1-3
TGTGCCAGCAGCTTTCGTAGCGGGAGGGCCGGTGAGCAGTTCTTC | CASSFRSGRAGEQFF | TRBD2 | TRBV7-9 | . | TRBJ2-1
TGTGCCAGCAGAACTAGCGGGGGGGCGCACAATGAGCAGTTCTTC | CASRTSGGAHNEQFF | TRBD2 | TRBV6-1 | . | TRBJ2-1
TGTGCCAGCAGTGACAGATCTGGGGCCAACGTCCTGACTTTC | CASSDRSGANVLTF | . | TRBV2 | . | TRBJ2-6
TGTGCCAGCAGTGGAAACGACAGGGAAATCGCTGGAAACACCATATATTTT | CASSGNDREIAGNTIYF | TRBD1 | TRBV2 | . | TRBJ1-3
TGTGCCAGCACGTCCGGGACTAGCGGTTACGAGCAGTACTTC | CASTSGTSGYEQYF | TRBD2 | TRBV5-4 | . | TRBJ2-7
TGTGCCAGCAGCTCCACTAGCGGGAGGGCAAATACGCAGTATTTT | CASSSTSGRANTQYF | TRBD2 | TRBV7-6 | . | TRBJ2-3
TGTGCCAGCAGTGGCACTACAGGGGGGACCATGAACACTGAAGCTTTCTTT | CASSGTTGGTMNTEAFF | TRBD1 | TRBV2 | many | TRBJ1-1
TGTGCCAGCAGCCTGGGACAGGGGGCTGAAGCTTTCTTT | CASSLGQGAEAFF | TRBD1 | TRBV5-6 | . | TRBJ1-1
TGCAGCGTTGAAATGGGTAGGGGCCAGCCCCAGCATTTT | CSVEMGRGQPQHF | . | TRBV29-1 | . | TRBJ1-5
TGTGCAGGGACAGGGCTCTCCTATAATTCACCCCTCCACTTT | CAGTGLSYNSPLHF | TRBD1 | TRBV30 | . | TRBJ1-6
TGTGCCAGCAGCGGCACTAGCATAGAGGGAGAGACCCAGTACTTC | CASSGTSIEGETQYF | . | TRBV9 | . | TRBJ2-5
TGCGCCAGCAGCGCCGGGACACCCAGCACAGATACGCAGTATTTT | CASSAGTPSTDTQYF | . | TRBV5-1 | . | TRBJ2-3
TGTGCCAGCAGCCCCGAGCGGCGGGGGCCTTCCACAGATACGCAGTATTTT | CASSPERRGPSTDTQYF | . | TRBV7-6 | . | TRBJ2-3
TGTGCCAGCAGCTTAGATGGGGACAGGGGTGGCACTGAAGCTTTCTTT | CASSLDGDRGGTEAFF | TRBD1 | TRBV11-2 | . | TRBJ1-1
TGTGCCAGCAGTTTGGGACTAGTCAATGAGCAGTTCTTC | CASSLGLVNEQFF | TRBD2 | TRBV2 | . | TRBJ2-1
TGTGCCAGCAGTGAATATCCAGGGACAGGAAACATTCAGTACTTC | CASSEYPGTGNIQYF | TRBD1 | TRBV6-1 | . | TRBJ2-4
TGTGCCAGCAGTGAAATGACTATCTCCTACGAGCAGTACTTC | CASSEMTISYEQYF | . | TRBV2 | . | TRBJ2-7
TGTGCCAGCAGGGCCAGGGGACCCACAGATACGCAGTATTTT | CASRARGPTDTQYF | . | TRBV11-3 | . | TRBJ2-3